This T cell receptor (beta chain) was recorded in a study of cytomegalovirus exposure and HLA in healthy donors. Study-wide results and caveats: An Asian-associated ancestry cluster reportedly showed fewer N-insertions than the roughly 670-donor mean in a later analysis. In the analysis, some V segments, TRBV6-2 and TRBV6-3 included, were excluded as indistinguishable.

Worth noting for this clone: The antigen is unknown.

Both 60 Vbeta primers and 13 Jbeta primers went into the PCR. Original analysis: Later reanalysis found roughly 80 million unique TCR beta chains, roughly 10 million of them shared. Assay used: immunoSEQ multiplex PCR; TCRdb lists only in-frame clones, some missing. V, J and clone size derive from that table, while D and trimming were established from the DNA sequence. The table includes roughly 180,000 clones, more than 80% detected once. The CDR3 is 15 amino acids. Germline V gene lookup returns CDR1 SGHNT and CDR2 YYREEE (reference sequence). J lost 5 bases, V lost 2 bases, and 6 bases had no gene match.

The source of this sequence is a man younger than 35 in good health and CMV-seronegative. V usage is TRBV5-4 and J usage is TRBJ2-5; TRBD1 agrees at 10 bases. The sequencing sample was made of PBMCs. CDR3 sequence reads: CASSFPGQGPETQYF. The CDR3 nucleotides are TGTGCCAGCAGCTTTCCGGGACAGGGGCCGGAGACCCAGTACTTC.